The 15 T cell receptor beta chains presented below share a single source sample, sequenced in a study of glioma-infiltrating T cells after dendritic cell vaccination (dated by TCRdb to the mid-2010s). Library preparation employed the immunoSEQ multiplex PCR assay. Here the immuneACCESS table is served through TCRdb, limited to in-frame sequences with V and J called. Missing clones are a known gap in these copies; in checked studies unresolved V genes cover under half, and the rest lacks a known reason. Across this sample there are roughly 87,000 clones, with about four fifths seen only once. The ten largest clones capture approximately 6.6% of the sample. The time point label here, explained by the study, means: after dendritic cell vaccination, including at tumor progression/relapse. The sample here was blood, taken after dendritic cell vaccination. The receptors were gathered from a human donor with glioblastoma.

The chain recombines TRBV7-3 with TRBJ2-1; 7 nucleotides agree with TRBD1. The CDR3 runs 18 residues. From germline, CDR1 is SGHTA and CDR2 FQGTGA. The ends lost 1 base at V and 4 bases at J; junction bases unmatched: 13. CDR3 region: CASSLRYMGTVKYNEQFF. The CDR3, as DNA: TGTGCCAGCAGCTTAAGATATATGGGGACAGTAAAATACAATGAGCAGTTCTTC.

The chain couples TRBV7-6 to TRBJ2-5; possible D gene TRBD2, 7 bases. V lost 1 base and J lost 4, with 19 bases in between. The CDR3 sequence is 17 residues long. Per germline, CDR1 SGHVS and CDR2 FNYEAQ. The CDR3: CASSLGHTGGIGETQYF. CDR3 nucleotide sequence: TGTGCCAGCAGCTTAGGTCATACGGGGGGCATAGGAGAGACCCAGTACTTC.

The rearrangement joins TRBV2 to TRBJ1-1; D gene uncertain. The V and J ends lost 6 bases and 4 bases respectively, with 12 bases between them. This CDR3 is built from 13 residues. The germline gives CDR1 SNHLY, CDR2 FYNNEI. In DNA, the CDR3 is TGTGCCAGCAGCGCGGATGAGGGCACTGAAGCTTTCTTT. Protein: CASSADEGTEAFF.

The genes are TRBV5-1 and TRBJ1-2; D might be TRBD1 (5 bases). Germline V gene sequence: CDR1 SGHRS, CDR2 YFSETQ. V was clipped by 3 bases and J by 3 bases, with 12 bases between them. The CDR3 is 14 amino acids. As DNA, the CDR3 is TGCGCCAGCAGCTGGGAGGGACGAGACTATGGCTACACCTTC. Encoded protein: CASSWEGRDYGYTF.

This clone has only a few counts. The chain joins TRBV7-9 to TRBJ2-7; 9 bases map to TRBD1. V lost 2 bases, J lost 0 bases, and 5 bases stayed unmatched. The germline gives CDR1 SEHNR, CDR2 FQNEAQ (reference sequence). The CDR3 contains 16 residues. CDR3 region: CASSLKGTGFSYEQYF. CDR3 in DNA: TGTGCCAGCAGCTTAAAAGGGACAGGGTTCTCCTACGAGCAGTACTTC.

The chain combines TRBV6-4 with TRBJ2-3; 10 bases map to TRBD1. The ends lost 0 bases at V and 4 bases at J; junction bases unmatched: 4. Germline V gene lookup returns CDR1 MRHNA and CDR2 SNTAGT. This CDR3 has 16 amino acids. CDR3 loop: CASSDSTGGGSDTQYF. The CDR3 coding sequence is TGTGCCAGCAGTGACTCGACAGGGGGCGGATCAGATACGCAGTATTTT.

The chain recombines TRBV6-4 with TRBJ1-2; TRBD1 aligns across 9 bases. Germline CDR1 MRHNA, CDR2 SNTAGT. The CDR3 has 14 residues. V shed 6 bases, J shed 4 bases, and the junction held 6 bases outside the gene matches. CDR3 in DNA: TGTGCCAGCAGCCCGGGGACAGGGACCTATGGCTACACCTTC. Amino acids: CASSPGTGTYGYTF.

This clone was picked up one time. The V gene is TRBV21-1, the J gene TRBJ2-7; TRBD2, the D gene given by the table, was not confirmed from the DNA. TRBV21-1 is noted as a pseudogene. This CDR3 spans 14 amino acids. Here the CDR3 DNA reads TGTGCCAGCAGCATCATACTACCCCCGACGAAGCAGTACTTC. Protein product: CASSIILPPTKQYF.

This clone was observed a few times. The chain uses TRBV7-7 and TRBJ1-3; D is perhaps TRBD1 (6 bases). The CDR3 contains 13 residues. Germline CDR1 and CDR2: SSHAT and FNYEAQ (reference sequence). V lost 5 bases and J lost 7, with 12 bases in between. CDR3 nucleotide sequence: TGTGCCAGCAGCCCCTGGACAGCGAACACCATATATTTT. It is translated as CASSPWTANTIYF.

V and J are TRBV4-2 and TRBJ2-1; possible D gene TRBD2, 6 bases. Germline assignment: CDR1 LGHNA and CDR2 YNFKEQ. The CDR3 covers 17 residues. Deletions cut 0 bases from V and 1 base from J, with 13 bases between. Here the CDR3 DNA reads TGTGCCAGCAGCCAAGATGATAAGGAGGGGTCCTACAATGAGCAGTTCTTC. Its translation is CASSQDDKEGSYNEQFF.

The rearrangement uses TRBV2 and TRBJ2-7, with D uncertain. V was pared by 3 bases and J by 4 bases, with 10 bases between. CDR1 is SNHLY and CDR2 is FYNNEI in the germline V gene. The CDR3 contains 13 residues. CDR3 region: CASSDKLPYEQYF. CDR3 bases: TGTGCCAGCAGTGATAAGCTGCCTTACGAGCAGTACTTC.

In regard to this clone: Other DNA sequences from this sample encode an identical CDR3 as well. The CDR3 here is CASSQDLNTEAFF. The DNA of the CDR3 is TGTGCCAGCAGCCAAGATCTTAACACTGAAGCTTTCTTT. The chain links TRBV14 to TRBJ1-1; D unresolved. The CDR3 covers 13 residues. With 0 bases removed from V and 2 bases from J, the gap between germline ends came to 4 bases. Germline CDR1 SGHDN, CDR2 FVKESK.

The chain employs TRBV27 and TRBJ1-1; D not resolved. Germline CDR1 MNHEY, CDR2 SMNVEV (reference sequence). This CDR3 is built from 12 residues. V was pared by 6 bases and J by 5 bases, with 10 bases between. CDR3 protein: CASSKLGTEAFF. CDR3 nucleotides: TGTGCCAGCAGCAAACTTGGTACTGAAGCTTTCTTT.

The chain has TRBV29-1 and TRBJ2-3, with D possibly TRBD2 on 7 matching bases. Trimming took 6 bases from V and 2 from J, leaving 15 bases between them. Germline V gene sequence: CDR1 SQVTM, CDR2 ANQGSEA. The CDR3 contains 14 residues. The CDR3: CSVGRGGDTDTQYF. As DNA, the CDR3 is TGCAGCGTGGGAAGAGGGGGGGACACAGATACGCAGTATTTT.

The rearrangement joins TRBV5-4 to TRBJ2-2; weak D call: TRBD1 (5 bases). Germline CDR1 is SGHNT and CDR2 is YYREEE (reference sequence). CDR3 length equals 16 residues. Trimming left V 0 bases short and J 2 bases short, with 11 bases between. The CDR3 DNA is TGTGCCAGCAGCTTGGCCTCAGGGAAAAACACCGGGGAGCTGTTTTTT. Encoded protein: CASSLASGKNTGELFF.